This T cell receptor (beta chain) was identified during a study of early T cells in non-severe SARS-CoV-2 infection. Individual cDNA molecules received unique molecular identifiers during library preparation. MiXCR, run by TCRdb on the 5' RACE reads, gives a single entry per CDR3 protein. The table lists about 69,000 distinct CDR3 sequences, under 9.5% of them singletons. This clonotype appeared many times. The CDR3 has 14 amino acids. CDR1 is SGDLS and CDR2 is YYNGEE in the germline V gene. V was cut by 0 bases and J by 3 bases, with 9 bases left in between. The sequenced sample consisted of whole blood. V and J are TRBV9 and TRBJ1-2; TRBD1 might be the D (5 bases). This TCR came from an adult who was a healthcare worker with PCR-confirmed SARS-CoV-2 infection or an uninfected control (not recorded which). CDR3 sequence (DNA): TGTGCCAGCAGCGTAGCTGGGACTCACTATGGCTACACCTTC. Its translation: CASSVAGTHYGYTF.